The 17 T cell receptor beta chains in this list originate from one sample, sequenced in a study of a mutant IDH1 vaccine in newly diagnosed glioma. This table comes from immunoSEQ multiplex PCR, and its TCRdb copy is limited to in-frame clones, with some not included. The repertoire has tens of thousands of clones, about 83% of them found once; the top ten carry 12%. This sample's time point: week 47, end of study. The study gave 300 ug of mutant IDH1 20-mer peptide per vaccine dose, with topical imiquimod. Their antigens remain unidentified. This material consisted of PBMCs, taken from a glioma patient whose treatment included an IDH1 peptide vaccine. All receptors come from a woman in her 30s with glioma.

The CDR3 DNA follows: TGTGCCAGTATAAGCTCTGGAAACACCATATATTTT. It encodes CASISSGNTIYF. The gene calls are TRBV19 and TRBJ1-3, with D hard to call. V lost 7 bases and J lost 0, with 4 bases in between. The CDR3 loop spans 12 amino acids. Germline CDR1 is LNHDA and CDR2 is SQIVND (reference sequence).

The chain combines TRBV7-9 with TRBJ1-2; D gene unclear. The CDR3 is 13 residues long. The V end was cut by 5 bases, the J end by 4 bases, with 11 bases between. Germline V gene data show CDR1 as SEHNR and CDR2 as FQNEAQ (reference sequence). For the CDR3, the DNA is TGTGCCAGCAGCGAGGCAGTCGGCTATGGCTACACCTTC. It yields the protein CASSEAVGYGYTF.

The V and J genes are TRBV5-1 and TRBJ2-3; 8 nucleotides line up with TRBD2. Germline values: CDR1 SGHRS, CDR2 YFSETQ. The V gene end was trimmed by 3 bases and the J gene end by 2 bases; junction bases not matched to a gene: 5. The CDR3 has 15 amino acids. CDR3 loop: CASSYLAGPTDTQYF. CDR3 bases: TGCGCCAGCAGCTACCTAGCGGGCCCCACAGATACGCAGTATTTT.

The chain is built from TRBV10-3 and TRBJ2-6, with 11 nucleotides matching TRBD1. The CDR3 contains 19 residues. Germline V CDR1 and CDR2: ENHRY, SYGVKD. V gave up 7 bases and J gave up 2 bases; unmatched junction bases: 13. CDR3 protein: CAINARGTGGVTGANVLTF. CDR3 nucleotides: TGTGCCATCAACGCCCGAGGGACAGGGGGAGTAACTGGGGCCAACGTCCTGACTTTC.

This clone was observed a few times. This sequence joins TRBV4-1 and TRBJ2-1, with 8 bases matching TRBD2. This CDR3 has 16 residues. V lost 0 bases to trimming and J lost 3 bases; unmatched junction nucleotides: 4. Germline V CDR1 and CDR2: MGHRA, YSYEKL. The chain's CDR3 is CASSQDIGGVYNEQFF. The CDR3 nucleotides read TGCGCCAGCAGCCAAGATATCGGGGGGGTCTACAATGAGCAGTTCTTC.

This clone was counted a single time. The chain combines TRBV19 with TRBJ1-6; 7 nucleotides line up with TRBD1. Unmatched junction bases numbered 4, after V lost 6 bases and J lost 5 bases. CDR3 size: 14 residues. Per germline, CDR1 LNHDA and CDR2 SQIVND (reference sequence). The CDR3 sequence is CASRHRGDNSPLHF. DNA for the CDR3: TGTGCCAGTAGGCACAGGGGTGATAATTCACCCCTCCACTTT.

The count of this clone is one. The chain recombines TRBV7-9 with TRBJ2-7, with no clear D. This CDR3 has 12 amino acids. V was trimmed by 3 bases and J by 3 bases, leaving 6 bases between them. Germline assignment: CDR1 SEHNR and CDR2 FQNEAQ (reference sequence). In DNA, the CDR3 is TGTGCCAGCAGCTTCGGAAGCTACGAGCAGTACTTC. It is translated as CASSFGSYEQYF.

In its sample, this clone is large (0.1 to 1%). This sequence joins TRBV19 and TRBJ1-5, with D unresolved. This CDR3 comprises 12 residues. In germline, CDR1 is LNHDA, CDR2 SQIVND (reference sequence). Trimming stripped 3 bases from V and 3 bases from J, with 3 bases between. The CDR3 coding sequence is TGTGCCAGTAGTATTTACAATCAGCCCCAGCATTTT. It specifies CASSIYNQPQHF.

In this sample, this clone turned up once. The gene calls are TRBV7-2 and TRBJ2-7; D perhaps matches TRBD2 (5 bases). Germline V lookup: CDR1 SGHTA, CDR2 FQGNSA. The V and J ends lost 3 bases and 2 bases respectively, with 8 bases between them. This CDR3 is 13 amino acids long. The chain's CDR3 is CASSFGLAYEQYF. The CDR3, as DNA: TGTGCCAGCAGCTTCGGACTGGCCTACGAGCAGTACTTC.

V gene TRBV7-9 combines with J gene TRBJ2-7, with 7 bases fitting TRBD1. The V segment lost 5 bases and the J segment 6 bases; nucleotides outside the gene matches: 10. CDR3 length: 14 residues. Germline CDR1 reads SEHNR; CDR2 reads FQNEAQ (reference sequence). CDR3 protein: CASSPVTGWGEQYF. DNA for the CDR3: TGTGCCAGCAGCCCCGTGACAGGGTGGGGCGAGCAGTACTTC.

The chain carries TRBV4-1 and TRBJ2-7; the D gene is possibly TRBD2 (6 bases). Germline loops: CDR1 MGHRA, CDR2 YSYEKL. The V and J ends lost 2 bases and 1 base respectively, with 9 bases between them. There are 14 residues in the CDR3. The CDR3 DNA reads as TGCGCCAGCAGCCAACGACTAGTTTCCTACGAGCAGTACTTC. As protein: CASSQRLVSYEQYF.

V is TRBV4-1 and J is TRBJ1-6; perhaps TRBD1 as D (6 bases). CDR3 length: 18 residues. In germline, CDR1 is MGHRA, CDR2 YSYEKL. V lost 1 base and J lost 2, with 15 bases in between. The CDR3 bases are TGCGCCAGCAGCCAAGCGGTTCAGGGGCGCCCCTATAATTCACCCCTCCACTTT. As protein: CASSQAVQGRPYNSPLHF.

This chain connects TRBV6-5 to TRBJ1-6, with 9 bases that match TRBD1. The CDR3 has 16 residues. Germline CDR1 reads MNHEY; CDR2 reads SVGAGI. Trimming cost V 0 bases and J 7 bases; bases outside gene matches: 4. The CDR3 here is CASSYSPDRGNSPLHF. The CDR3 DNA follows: TGTGCCAGCAGTTACTCCCCGGACAGGGGAAATTCACCCCTCCACTTT.

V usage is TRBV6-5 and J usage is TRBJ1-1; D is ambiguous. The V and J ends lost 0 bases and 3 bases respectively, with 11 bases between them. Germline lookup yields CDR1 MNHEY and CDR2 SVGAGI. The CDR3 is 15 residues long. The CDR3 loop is CASSYSWDADTEAFF. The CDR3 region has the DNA TGTGCCAGCAGTTACTCTTGGGATGCCGACACTGAAGCTTTCTTT.

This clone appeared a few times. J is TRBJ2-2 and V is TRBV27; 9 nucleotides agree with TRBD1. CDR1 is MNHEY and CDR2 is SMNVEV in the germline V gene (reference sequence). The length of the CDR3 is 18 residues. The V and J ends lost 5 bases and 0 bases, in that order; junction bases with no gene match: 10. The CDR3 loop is CASSPGTGIGANTGELFF. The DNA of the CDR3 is TGTGCCAGCAGTCCAGGGACAGGGATTGGCGCGAACACCGGGGAGCTGTTTTTT.

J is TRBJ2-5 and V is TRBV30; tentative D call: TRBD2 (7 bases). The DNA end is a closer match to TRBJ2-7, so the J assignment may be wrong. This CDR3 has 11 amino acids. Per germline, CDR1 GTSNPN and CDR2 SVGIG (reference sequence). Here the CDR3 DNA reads TGTGCCTCCTTGAGGGGGGGCGAGCAGTACTTC. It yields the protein CASLRGGEQYF.

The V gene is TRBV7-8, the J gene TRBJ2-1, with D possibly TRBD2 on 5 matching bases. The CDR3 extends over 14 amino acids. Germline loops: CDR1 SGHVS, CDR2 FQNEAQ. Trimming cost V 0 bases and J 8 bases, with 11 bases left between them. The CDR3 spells CASSLAASKDEQFF. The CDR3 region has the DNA TGTGCCAGCAGCTTAGCGGCTAGCAAGGATGAGCAGTTCTTC.